These 28 T cell receptor beta chains were all obtained from the same sample, sequenced in a study of blood T cell repertoires in COVID-19 (dated by TCRdb to about 2020). The library was obtained by the immunoSEQ multiplex PCR assay. TCRdb took this table from immuneACCESS and kept in-frame rearrangements with V and J called. Such tables lack part of the clones; where checked against another copy, unresolved V genes explain under half of the gap, and the rest is unexplained. The sample table holds about 180,000 clones, of which 80% to 90% were seen once. Clones ranked in the top ten supply 1.9% of the sample. The specimen sequenced was peripheral blood. The source of these receptors is a man younger than 30 who had recovered from COVID-19.

The chain employs TRBV7-9 and TRBJ1-1; TRBD1 might be the D (5 bases). The CDR3 length is 16 residues. Germline CDR1 is SEHNR and CDR2 is FQNEAQ (reference sequence). Trimming took 5 bases from V and 1 from J, leaving 17 bases between them. The CDR3, as DNA: TGTGCCAGCAGCGTTCTCAGGGCCGCCACGAACACTGAAGCTTTCTTT. Translated: CASSVLRAATNTEAFF.

The rearrangement uses TRBV9 and TRBJ1-6; D call uncertain. The germline CDR1 and CDR2 sequences are SGDLS and YYNGEE. CDR3 length: 14 amino acids. The V end lost 3 bases, the J end lost 10 bases, and 14 bases lay between the germline ends. The CDR3 spells CASSASGGSSPLHF. The CDR3 region has the DNA TGTGCCAGCAGCGCGAGCGGCGGGTCCTCACCCCTCCACTTT. Based on the CDR3 plus reference TRBV9 and TRBJ1-6, the full variable domain is DSGVTQTPKHLITATGQRVTLRCSPRSGDLSVYWYQQSLDQGLQFLIQYYNGEERAKGNILERFSAQQFPDLHSELNLSSLELGDSALYFCASSASGGSSPLHFGNGTRLTVT.

This chain joins TRBV19 and TRBJ2-5; a weak D match, TRBD1 (6 bases). Trimming stripped 6 bases from V and 2 bases from J, with 16 bases between. The CDR3 runs to 15 residues. Germline V gene lookup returns CDR1 LNHDA and CDR2 SQIVND (reference sequence). Here the CDR3 DNA reads TGTGCCAGTAGCCCAGGGACAAGCCCTCAAGAGACCCAGTACTTC. Amino acids: CASSPGTSPQETQYF.

This clone was detected a few times. The final CDR3 position lacks the conserved phenylalanine or tryptophan, pointing to a likely read error. The limits of the CDR3 on the DNA are not certain, so only TCRdb's listed CDR3 is given. The V gene is TRBV7-3, the J gene TRBJ2-7; the D call of TRBD2 is as the table states it, not checked on the DNA. Counting both end residues, the CDR3 totals 10 amino acids. CDR1 is SGHTA, CDR2 FQGTGA, per germline. CDR3 amino acids: CASSLKDYSP.

The chain employs TRBV28 and TRBJ1-1; D not resolved. Germline CDR1 MDHEN, CDR2 SYDVKM. The CDR3 loop spans 11 amino acids. Trimming removed 9 bases from V and 10 bases from J, with 15 bases in between. The CDR3 bases are TGTGCCAGTTCGACACCGGAAGGAGCTTTCTTT. This gives the protein CASSTPEGAFF.

This chain joins TRBV7-9 and TRBJ1-1; maybe TRBD1 (5 bases). CDR3 length: 13 amino acids. Trimming pared 1 base from V and 3 bases from J, leaving 6 bases between. Germline V lookup: CDR1 SEHNR, CDR2 FQNEAQ (reference sequence). CDR3 sequence reads: CASSLEGHTEAFF. The CDR3 DNA sequence: TGTGCCAGCAGCTTAGAGGGGCACACTGAAGCTTTCTTT.

This rearrangement joins TRBV27 to TRBJ1-1; 8 positions match TRBD1. V lost 3 bases, J lost 3 bases, and 15 bases stayed unmatched. The CDR3 sequence is 18 residues long. Per the germline V gene, CDR1 is MNHEY and CDR2 is SMNVEV (reference sequence). In DNA, the CDR3 is TGTGCCAGCAGTTTGGGGCAGGGGGCGACCCCTGGGGACACTGAAGCTTTCTTT. It codes for CASSLGQGATPGDTEAFF.

This rearrangement joins TRBV29-1 to TRBJ2-3, with a weak D call TRBD2 (6 bases). Trimming took 7 bases from V and 0 from J, leaving 20 bases between them. The CDR3 contains 16 residues. Germline lookup yields CDR1 SQVTM and CDR2 ANQGSEA. The CDR3 coding sequence is TGCAGCGGGAGGACTACTTCTGCCACTAGCACAGATACGCAGTATTTT. It yields the protein CSGRTTSATSTDTQYF.

J is TRBJ2-4 and V is TRBV6-2 or TRBV6-3; TRBD2 agrees at 7 bases. The V segment lost 0 bases and the J segment 6 bases; nucleotides outside the gene matches: 5. This CDR3 is built from 15 residues. Looked up from germline, CDR1 is MNHEY and CDR2 is SVGEGT. CDR3: CASSYSREAGNIQYF. Here the CDR3 DNA reads TGTGCCAGCAGTTACTCTCGGGAGGCCGGAAACATTCAGTACTTC.

The chain has TRBV6-2 or TRBV6-3 and TRBJ2-3; weak D call: TRBD1 (5 bases). The CDR3 is made up of 14 amino acids. Trimming stripped 0 bases from V and 9 bases from J, with 13 bases between. Per the germline V gene, CDR1 is MNHEY and CDR2 is SVGEGT. For the CDR3, the DNA is TGTGCCAGCAGTTACTCTTTGCAGCACAGGACGCAGTATTTT. It translates to CASSYSLQHRTQYF.

The V and J genes are TRBV6-5 and TRBJ2-1; 7 bases are a match to TRBD2. The germline V gene has CDR1 MNHEY and CDR2 SVGAGI. There are 15 residues in the CDR3. J was trimmed by 6 bases and V by 4 bases; bases with no gene match: 9. The CDR3 loop is CASSFYRLARNEQFF. Here the CDR3 DNA reads TGTGCCAGCAGTTTCTACCGACTAGCTCGCAATGAGCAGTTCTTC.

This clone occurred once. The chain couples TRBV11-2 to TRBJ2-1, with unresolved D. Deletions cut 3 bases from V and 3 bases from J, with 9 bases between. The CDR3 has 14 amino acids. Germline-derived CDR1 and CDR2 are SGHAT and FQNNGV. The CDR3 reads CASSFARSYNEQFF. The DNA of the CDR3 is TGTGCCAGCAGCTTTGCGCGGAGCTACAATGAGCAGTTCTTC. Using reference TRBV11-2 and TRBJ2-1 for the parts outside the CDR3, the full variable domain is EAGVAQSPRYKIIEKRQSVAFWCNPISGHATLYWYQQILGQGPKLLIQFQNNGVVDDSQLPKDRFSAERLKGVDSTLKIQPAKLEDSAVYLCASSFARSYNEQFFGPGTRLTVL.

This clone was picked up one time. This chain connects TRBV5-1 to TRBJ1-2; 8 bases map to TRBD1. The V segment lost 5 bases and the J segment 6 bases; nucleotides outside the gene matches: 3. The CDR3 is 12 residues long. The germline V gene encodes CDR1 SGHRS and CDR2 YFSETQ. CDR3 in amino acids: CASRAGGDGYTF. CDR3 DNA sequence: TGCGCCAGCAGGGCAGGGGGCGATGGCTACACCTTC.

The chain's CDR3 is CASSTPFRDNSSGNTIYF. In nucleotides, the CDR3 is TGTGCCAGCAGCACCCCCTTCAGGGACAACTCCTCTGGAAACACCATATATTTT. The chain recombines TRBV7-9 with TRBJ1-3; a possible D gene is TRBD1 (6 bases). The CDR3 sequence is 18 residues long. Per the germline V gene, CDR1 is SEHNR and CDR2 is FQNEAQ (reference sequence). V lost 5 bases, J lost 0 bases, and 20 bases lay in between.

The V and J genes are TRBV7-2 and TRBJ1-2; 10 bases fit TRBD1. This CDR3 is 17 amino acids long. The V and J ends lost 0 bases and 2 bases, in that order; junction bases with no gene match: 6. Germline assignment: CDR1 SGHTA and CDR2 FQGNSA. The CDR3 DNA is TGTGCCAGCAGCTTAGCCGGGGGGGACAGGGGAAACTATGGCTACACCTTC. Its translation: CASSLAGGDRGNYGYTF. Combining the CDR3 with reference TRBV7-2 and TRBJ1-2 gives the whole variable domain GAGVSQSPSNKVTEKGKDVELRCDPISGHTALYWYRQSLGQGLEFLIYFQGNSAPDKSGLPSDRFSAERTGGSVSTLTIQRTQQEDSAVYLCASSLAGGDRGNYGYTFGSGTRLTVV.

The CDR3 region is CASSEWGLAGANVLTF. CDR3 nucleotide sequence: TGTGCCAGCAGTGAATGGGGGCTAGCTGGGGCCAACGTCCTGACTTTC. This chain links TRBV6-1 with TRBJ2-6, with D maybe TRBD1 (6 bases). The ends were cut back, 2 bases at V and 2 bases at J, with 10 bases in the middle. CDR1 and CDR2 (germline): MNHNS, SASEGT. The CDR3 spans 16 residues.

V is TRBV7-3 and J is TRBJ2-1, with a tentative D call TRBD2 (5 bases). Germline V CDR1 and CDR2: SGHTA, FQGTGA. The CDR3 loop spans 15 amino acids. V was pared by 1 base and J by 2 bases, with 9 bases between. The CDR3 nucleotides are TGTGCCAGCAGCTTAATGGAGGATACCTACAATGAGCAGTTCTTC. Its protein product is CASSLMEDTYNEQFF.

This chain connects TRBV27 to TRBJ2-1, with 8 bases aligning to TRBD2. With 8 bases clipped from V and 0 bases from J, the junction kept 9 bases outside the gene matches. Per germline, CDR1 MNHEY and CDR2 SMNVEV (reference sequence). The CDR3 sequence is 16 residues long. CDR3 sequence: CASATPRGGSYNEQFF. The CDR3 DNA follows: TGTGCCAGCGCGACTCCTCGGGGGGGCTCCTACAATGAGCAGTTCTTC.

The V gene is TRBV6-5, the J gene TRBJ2-1; no reliable D call. Germline V CDR1 and CDR2: MNHEY, SVGAGI. The germline V and J ends were trimmed by 6 bases and 0 bases, with 9 bases remaining between them. The CDR3 consists of 14 residues. In DNA, the CDR3 is TGTGCCAGCAGACAAACAAGCTCCTACAATGAGCAGTTCTTC. It is translated as CASRQTSSYNEQFF.

The chain recombines TRBV4-3 with TRBJ1-1; D is uncertain. Germline V gene lookup returns CDR1 LGHNA and CDR2 YSLEER. The CDR3 contains 15 residues. Trimming took off 0 bases at V and 5 bases at J, with 13 bases between the two ends. CDR3 nucleotides: TGCGCCAGCAGCCAAGATCTCACCTTGCTAACTGAAGCTTTCTTT. Its translation is CASSQDLTLLTEAFF.

CDR3 sequence reads: CASSWDRGSYEQYF. DNA for the CDR3: TGTGCCAGCAGTTGGGACAGGGGATCATACGAGCAGTACTTC. This chain links TRBV6-5 with TRBJ2-7; 10 bases align to TRBD1. Germline V CDR1 and CDR2: MNHEY, SVGAGI. J was trimmed by 4 bases and V by 4 bases; bases with no gene match: 4. The CDR3 runs to 14 residues.

There are a few counts of this clone. V usage is TRBV27 and J usage is TRBJ1-5; D unresolved. The V gene's germline CDR1 is MNHEY and CDR2 SMNVEV (reference sequence). V was cut by 7 bases and J by 0 bases, with 13 bases left in between. This CDR3 spans 15 amino acids. DNA of the CDR3: TGTGCCAGCACTTTCACGTACAATAGCAATCAGCCCCAGCATTTT. Amino acids: CASTFTYNSNQPQHF.

The CDR3 nucleotides are TGTGCCTGGACCCAGGGGAATAGCAATCAGCCCCAGCATTTT. It translates to CAWTQGNSNQPQHF. The chain carries TRBV30 and TRBJ1-5; the D gene is possibly TRBD1 (6 bases). Germline loops: CDR1 GTSNPN, CDR2 SVGIG (reference sequence). The CDR3 consists of 14 residues. V lost 4 bases, J lost 0 bases, and 10 bases lay in between.

The V call is TRBV3-1 (or the pseudogene TRBV3-2), the J call TRBJ2-1; 13 nucleotides agree with TRBD2. This CDR3 spans 14 amino acids. The germline CDR1 and CDR2 sequences are LGHDT and YNNKEL (reference sequence). Trimming at V came to 5 bases and at J to 8 bases, leaving 3 bases not matched to a gene. CDR3 in DNA: TGTGCCAGCAGCGGGACTAGCGGGATGGATGAGCAGTTCTTC. This translates into CASSGTSGMDEQFF.

The chain uses TRBV11-2 and TRBJ2-7; maybe TRBD2 (6 bases). CDR3 length: 15 amino acids. CDR1 is SGHAT and CDR2 is FQNNGV in the germline V gene. V lost 1 base, J lost 0 bases, and 10 bases lay in between. CDR3 nucleotides: TGTGCCAGCAGCTTAGGAATGGGGGGCTCCTACGAGCAGTACTTC. It translates to CASSLGMGGSYEQYF.

This clone was detected once. The chain employs TRBV7-9 and TRBJ1-4; possibly TRBD1 for D (5 bases). The V end lost 0 bases, the J end lost 3 bases, and 8 bases lay between the germline ends. Germline V gene sequence: CDR1 SEHNR, CDR2 FQNEAQ (reference sequence). CDR3 length: 15 residues. This CDR3 is CASSLAGTPNEKLFF. As DNA, the CDR3 is TGTGCCAGCAGCTTAGCTGGGACTCCTAATGAAAAACTGTTTTTT.

This clone was recorded once. The chain links TRBV5-6 to TRBJ2-2; the match to TRBD1 covers 10 bases. V gave up 4 bases and J gave up 4 bases; unmatched junction bases: 13. CDR3 size: 18 residues. Looked up from germline, CDR1 is SGHDT and CDR2 is YYEEEE. This chain's CDR3 is CASSPGFGTGATTGELFF. The CDR3 DNA follows: TGTGCCAGCAGCCCGGGATTCGGGACAGGGGCAACCACCGGGGAGCTGTTTTTT.

This clone has just one count. V and J are TRBV5-6 and TRBJ2-1, with 11 positions matching TRBD1. Germline V gene data show CDR1 as SGHDT and CDR2 as YYEEEE. The junction had 3 bases not matched to a gene; V was cut back by 5 bases and J by 2 bases. CDR3 length equals 15 residues. The CDR3 sequence is CASSRGQGAYNEQFF. CDR3 DNA: TGTGCCAGCAGTCGGGGACAGGGGGCCTACAATGAGCAGTTCTTC.